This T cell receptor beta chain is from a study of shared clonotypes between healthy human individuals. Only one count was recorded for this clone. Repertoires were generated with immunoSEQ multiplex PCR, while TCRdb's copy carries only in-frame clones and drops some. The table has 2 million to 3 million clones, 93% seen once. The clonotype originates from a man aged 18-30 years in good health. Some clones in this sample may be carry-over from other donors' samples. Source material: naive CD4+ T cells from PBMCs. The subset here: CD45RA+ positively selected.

CDR3 sequence: CASSPVGRYGSSYNEQFF. The CDR3 nucleotides are TGTGCCAGCAGTCCGGTGGGCAGATACGGGAGCTCCTACAATGAGCAGTTCTTC. V and J are TRBV11-2 and TRBJ2-1; D is possibly TRBD2 (6 bases). Trimming took off 6 bases at V and 0 bases at J, with 21 bases between the two ends. Germline assignment: CDR1 SGHAT and CDR2 FQNNGV. The CDR3 covers 18 residues.